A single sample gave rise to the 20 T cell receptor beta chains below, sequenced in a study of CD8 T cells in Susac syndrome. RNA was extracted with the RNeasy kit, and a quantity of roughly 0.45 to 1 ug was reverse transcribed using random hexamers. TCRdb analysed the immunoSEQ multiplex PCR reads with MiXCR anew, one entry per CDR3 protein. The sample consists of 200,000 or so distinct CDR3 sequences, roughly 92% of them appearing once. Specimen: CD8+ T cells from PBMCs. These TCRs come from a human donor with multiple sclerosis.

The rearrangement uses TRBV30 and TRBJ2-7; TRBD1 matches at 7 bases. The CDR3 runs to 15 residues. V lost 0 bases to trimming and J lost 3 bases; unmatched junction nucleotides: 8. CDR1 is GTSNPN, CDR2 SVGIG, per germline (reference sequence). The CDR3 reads CAWSVSSGTVYEQYF. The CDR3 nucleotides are TGTGCCTGGAGTGTGTCATCCGGGACAGTCTACGAGCAGTACTTC. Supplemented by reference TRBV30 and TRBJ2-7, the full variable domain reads SQTIHQWPATLVQPVGSPLSLECTVEGTSNPNLYWYRQAAGRGLQLLFYSVGIGQISSEVPQNLSASRPQDRQFILSSKKLLLSDSGFYLCAWSVSSGTVYEQYFGPGTRLTVT.

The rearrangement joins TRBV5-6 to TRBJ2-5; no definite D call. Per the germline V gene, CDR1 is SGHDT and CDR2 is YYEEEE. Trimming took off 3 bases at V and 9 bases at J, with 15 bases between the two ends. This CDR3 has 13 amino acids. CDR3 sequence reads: CASSSLTQRAQYF. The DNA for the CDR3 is TGTGCCAGCAGCTCCTTAACCCAAAGGGCCCAGTACTTC.

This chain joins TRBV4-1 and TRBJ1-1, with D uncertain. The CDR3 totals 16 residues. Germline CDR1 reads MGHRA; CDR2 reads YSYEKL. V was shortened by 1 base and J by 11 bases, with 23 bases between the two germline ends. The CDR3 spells CASSQVGRVRPRSAFF. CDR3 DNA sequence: TGCGCCAGCAGCCAAGTCGGAAGAGTTAGGCCTCGGAGTGCTTTCTTT.

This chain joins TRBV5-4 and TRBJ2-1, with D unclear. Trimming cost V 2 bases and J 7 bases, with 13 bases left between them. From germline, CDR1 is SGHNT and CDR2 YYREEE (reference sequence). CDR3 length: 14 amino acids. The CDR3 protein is CASSLGLAWNEQFF. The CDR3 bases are TGTGCCAGCAGCTTAGGTTTGGCCTGGAATGAGCAGTTCTTC. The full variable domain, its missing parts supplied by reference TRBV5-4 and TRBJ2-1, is ETGVTQSPTHLIKTRGQQVTLRCSSQSGHNTVSWYQQALGQGPQFIFQYYREEENGRGNFPPRFSGLQFPNYSSELNVNALELDDSALYLCASSLGLAWNEQFFGPGTRLTVL.

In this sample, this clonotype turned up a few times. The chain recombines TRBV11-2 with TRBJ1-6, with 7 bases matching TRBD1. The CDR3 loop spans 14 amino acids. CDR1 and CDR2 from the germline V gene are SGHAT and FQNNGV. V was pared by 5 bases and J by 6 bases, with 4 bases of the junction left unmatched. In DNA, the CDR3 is TGTGCCAGCAGCAAAGGGGACAGTAATTCACCCCTCCACTTT. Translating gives CASSKGDSNSPLHF.

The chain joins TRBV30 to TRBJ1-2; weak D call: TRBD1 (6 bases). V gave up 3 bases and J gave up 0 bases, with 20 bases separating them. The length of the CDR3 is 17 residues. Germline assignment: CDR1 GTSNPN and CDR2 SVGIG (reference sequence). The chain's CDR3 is CAWRLQTGDWANYGYTF. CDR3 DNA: TGTGCCTGGAGGCTTCAGACAGGAGACTGGGCTAACTATGGCTACACCTTC.

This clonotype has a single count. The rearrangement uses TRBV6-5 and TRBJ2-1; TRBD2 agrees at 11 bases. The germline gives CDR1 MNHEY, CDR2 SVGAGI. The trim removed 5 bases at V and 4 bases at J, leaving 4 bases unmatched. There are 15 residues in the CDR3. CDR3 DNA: TGTGCCAGCAGTAAGGGACTAGCGGTTTACAATGAGCAGTTCTTC. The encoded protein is CASSKGLAVYNEQFF.

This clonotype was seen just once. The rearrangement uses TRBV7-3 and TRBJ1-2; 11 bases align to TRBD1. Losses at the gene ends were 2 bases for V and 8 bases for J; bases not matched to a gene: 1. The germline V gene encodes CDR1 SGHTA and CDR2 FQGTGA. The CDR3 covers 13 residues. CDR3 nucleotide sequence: TGTGCCAGCAGCTTAGGACAGGGGGCGGGCTACACCTTC. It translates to CASSLGQGAGYTF.

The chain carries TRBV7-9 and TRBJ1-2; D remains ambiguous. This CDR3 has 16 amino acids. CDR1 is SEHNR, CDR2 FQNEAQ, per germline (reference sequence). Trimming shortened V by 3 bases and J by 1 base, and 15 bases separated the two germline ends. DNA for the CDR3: TGTGCCAGCAGCTTGGCAGCGCACAATTTTAACTATGGCTACACCTTC. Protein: CASSLAAHNFNYGYTF.

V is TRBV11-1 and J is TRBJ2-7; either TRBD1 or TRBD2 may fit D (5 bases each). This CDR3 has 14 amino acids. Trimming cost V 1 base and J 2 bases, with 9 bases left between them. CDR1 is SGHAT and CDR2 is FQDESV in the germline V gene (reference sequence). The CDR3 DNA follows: TGTGCCAGCAGCTTAGTCTTGGGGGCCTACGAGCAGTACTTC. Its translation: CASSLVLGAYEQYF.

CDR3 protein: CASSQAAGAGELFF. The CDR3 bases are TGTGCCAGCAGCCAAGCCGCGGGGGCCGGGGAGCTGTTTTTT. J is TRBJ2-2 and V is TRBV4-2, with TRBD2 identical over 7 bases. Germline CDR1 reads LGHNA; CDR2 reads YNFKEQ. J was trimmed by 6 bases and V by 1 base; bases with no gene match: 2. The CDR3 is 14 residues long.

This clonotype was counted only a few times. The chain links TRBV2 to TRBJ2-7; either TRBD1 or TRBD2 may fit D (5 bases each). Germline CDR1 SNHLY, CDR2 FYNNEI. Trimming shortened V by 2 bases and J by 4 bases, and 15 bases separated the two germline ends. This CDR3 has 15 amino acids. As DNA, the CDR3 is TGTGCCAGCAGTGAAAGCGCAGGGAGCGCGTACGAGCAGTACTTC. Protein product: CASSESAGSAYEQYF.

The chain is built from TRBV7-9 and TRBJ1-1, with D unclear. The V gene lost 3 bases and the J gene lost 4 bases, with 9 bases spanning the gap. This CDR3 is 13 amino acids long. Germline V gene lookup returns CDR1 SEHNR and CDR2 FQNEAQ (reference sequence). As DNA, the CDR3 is TGTGCCAGCAGCTTTTGGGGAACCACTGAAGCTTTCTTT. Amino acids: CASSFWGTTEAFF.

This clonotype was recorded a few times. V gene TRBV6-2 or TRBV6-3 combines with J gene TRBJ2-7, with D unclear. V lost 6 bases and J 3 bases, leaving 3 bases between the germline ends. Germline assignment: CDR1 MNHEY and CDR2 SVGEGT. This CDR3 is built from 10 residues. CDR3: CASRDYEQYF. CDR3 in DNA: TGTGCCAGCAGGGACTACGAGCAGTACTTC.

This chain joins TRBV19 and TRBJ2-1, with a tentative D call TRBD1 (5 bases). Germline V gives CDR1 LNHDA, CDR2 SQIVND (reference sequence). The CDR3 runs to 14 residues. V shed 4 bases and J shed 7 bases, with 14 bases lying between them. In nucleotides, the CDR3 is TGTGCCAGTAGTAAGGGAAGGGGTGTGAATGAGCAGTTCTTC. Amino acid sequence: CASSKGRGVNEQFF. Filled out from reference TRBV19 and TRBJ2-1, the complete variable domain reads DGGITQSPKYLFRKEGQNVTLSCEQNLNHDAMYWYRQDPGQGLRLIYYSQIVNDFQKGDIAEGYSVSREKKESFPLTVTSAQKNPTAFYLCASSKGRGVNEQFFGPGTRLTVL.

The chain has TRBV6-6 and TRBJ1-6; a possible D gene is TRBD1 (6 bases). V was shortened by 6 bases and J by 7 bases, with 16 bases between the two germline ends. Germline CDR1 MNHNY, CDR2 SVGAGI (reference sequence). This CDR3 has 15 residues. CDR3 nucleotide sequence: TGTGCCAGCAGCCCCCTGGCAGGGGACAATTCACCCCTCCACTTT. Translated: CASSPLAGDNSPLHF.

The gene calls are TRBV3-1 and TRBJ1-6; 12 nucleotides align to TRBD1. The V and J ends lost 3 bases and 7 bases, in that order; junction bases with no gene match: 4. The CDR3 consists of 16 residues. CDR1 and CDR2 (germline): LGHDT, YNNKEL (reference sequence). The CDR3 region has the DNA TGTGCCAGCAGCCAGCGGGACAGGGGGCGAAATTCACCCCTCCACTTT. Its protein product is CASSQRDRGRNSPLHF.

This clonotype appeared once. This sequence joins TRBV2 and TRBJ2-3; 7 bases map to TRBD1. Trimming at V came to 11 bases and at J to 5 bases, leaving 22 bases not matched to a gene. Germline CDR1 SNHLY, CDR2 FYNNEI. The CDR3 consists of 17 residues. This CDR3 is CAGPRTPTGVIGDTQYF. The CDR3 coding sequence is TGTGCCGGTCCCCGTACACCCACAGGGGTCATTGGAGATACGCAGTATTTT.

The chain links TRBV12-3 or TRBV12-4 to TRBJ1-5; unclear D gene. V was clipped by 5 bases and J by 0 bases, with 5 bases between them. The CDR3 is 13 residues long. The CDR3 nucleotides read TGTGCCAGCAGTCAGTATAGCAATCAGCCCCAGCATTTT. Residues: CASSQYSNQPQHF.

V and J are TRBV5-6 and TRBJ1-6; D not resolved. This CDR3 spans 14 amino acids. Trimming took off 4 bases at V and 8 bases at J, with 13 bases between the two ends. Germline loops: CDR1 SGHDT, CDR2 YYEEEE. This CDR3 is CASSEGYMDSPLHF. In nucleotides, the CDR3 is TGTGCCAGCAGCGAGGGATATATGGATTCACCCCTCCACTTT.